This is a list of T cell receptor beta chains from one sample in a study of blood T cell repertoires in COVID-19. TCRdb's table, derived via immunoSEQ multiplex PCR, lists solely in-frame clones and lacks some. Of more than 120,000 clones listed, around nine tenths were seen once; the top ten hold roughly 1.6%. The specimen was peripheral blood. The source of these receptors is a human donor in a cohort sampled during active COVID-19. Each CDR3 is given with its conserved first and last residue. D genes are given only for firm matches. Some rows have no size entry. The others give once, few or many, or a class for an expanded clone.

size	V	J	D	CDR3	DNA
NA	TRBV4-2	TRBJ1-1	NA	CASSQSPHSNTEAFF	TGTGCCAGCAGCCAAAGCCCGCATTCTAACACTGAAGCTTTCTTT
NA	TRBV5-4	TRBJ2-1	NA	CASRLAGAPQFF	TGTGCCAGCAGGCTTGCGGGGGCGCCGCAGTTCTTC
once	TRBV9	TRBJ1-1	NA	CASSVDPGSGEAFF	TGTGCCAGCAGCGTAGACCCAGGGTCGGGTGAAGCTTTCTTT
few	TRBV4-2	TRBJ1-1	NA	CASSQGPTMNTEAFF	TGTGCCAGCAGCCAAGGCCCCACAATGAACACTGAAGCTTTCTTT
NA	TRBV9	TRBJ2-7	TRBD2	CASSASGGAEEQYF	TGTGCCAGCAGCGCTAGCGGGGGGGCGGAAGAGCAGTACTTC
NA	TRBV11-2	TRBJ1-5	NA	CASSLDPGYQPQHF	TGTGCCAGCAGCTTAGATCCAGGATATCAGCCCCAGCATTTT
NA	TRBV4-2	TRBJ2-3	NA	CASSHSTTGRGTDTQYF	TGTGCCAGCAGCCATTCAACGACAGGTCGGGGCACAGATACGCAGTATTTT
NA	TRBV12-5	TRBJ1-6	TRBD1	CASGLGTGGSYNSPLHF	TGTGCTAGTGGTTTGGGAACAGGGGGGTCCTATAATTCACCCCTCCACTTT
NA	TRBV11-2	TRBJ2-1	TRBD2	CASSSAGGRNEQFF	TGTGCCAGCAGCTCAGCGGGGGGGCGGAATGAGCAGTTCTTC
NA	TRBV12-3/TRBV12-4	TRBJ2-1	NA	CASSLSLDRQFF	NA
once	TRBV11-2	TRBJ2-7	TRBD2	CASSRRTSGGEEQYF	TGTGCCAGCAGCCGGCGGACTAGCGGGGGAGAAGAGCAGTACTTC
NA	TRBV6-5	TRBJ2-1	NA	CASRQGLYNEQFF	TGTGCCAGCAGGCAGGGCCTCTACAATGAGCAGTTCTTC
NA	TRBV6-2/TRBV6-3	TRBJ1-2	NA	CASSSGLIYGYTF	TGTGCCAGCAGTTCCGGACTTATTTATGGCTACACCTTC
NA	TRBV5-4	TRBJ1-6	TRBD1	CASSAGQGGSPLHF	TGTGCCAGCAGCGCCGGACAGGGAGGGTCACCCCTCCACTTT